This record covers a single T cell receptor (beta chain). Treatment indicated: some 19 received Ad26.COV2.S at low or high dose, single or two shots; several received placebo; per-sample allocation not given. Specimens were obtained on day 63 following the first vaccine or placebo injection. Donation was by an adult aged 18-55 years who was in Boston. The table came from immunoSEQ multiplex PCR; TCRdb's copy has only in-frame clones and leaves some out. The sample has roughly 240,000 clones, 70% to 90% seen once. The data are from a study of Ad26.COV2.S vaccination and SARS-CoV-2 variants. On the study more broadly: Trial arm assignment for the donor was COV1001 Ad26.COV2.S.

The CDR3 runs 13 residues. Germline CDR1 reads MDHEN; CDR2 reads SYDVKM. Trimming removed 8 bases at V and 0 bases at J, with 7 bases between. This rearrangement joins TRBV28 to TRBJ2-2; D is unresolved. The TCR originated in a person between 18 and 65 years old who received the Ad26.COV2.S COVID-19 vaccine or a placebo. The material was peripheral blood, obtained in a trial of Ad26.COV2.S vaccine versus placebo. This CDR3 reads CASGQTNTGELFF. CDR3 coding DNA: TGTGCCAGCGGGCAGACGAACACCGGGGAGCTGTTTTTT.